These 15 T cell receptor beta chains came from one sample sequenced in a study of blood T cell repertoires in COVID-19. Repertoires were generated with immunoSEQ multiplex PCR, while TCRdb's copy carries only in-frame clones and drops some. This table has 140,000 to 150,000 clones, more than 75% appearing once. Specimen: peripheral blood. These receptors were taken from a human donor with acute or convalescent COVID-19. The donor label of this sample is uncertain.

The chain joins TRBV5-1 to TRBJ2-1; 8 nucleotides line up with TRBD2. Germline CDR1 is SGHRS and CDR2 is YFSETQ. J gave up 6 bases and V 1 base, and 12 bases lay outside the gene matches. The CDR3 sequence is 17 residues long. CDR3 sequence reads: CASSLWTSSRAINEQFF. Here the CDR3 DNA reads TGCGCCAGCAGCTTGTGGACTAGCTCCAGGGCCATCAATGAGCAGTTCTTC.

This clone came up a few times. This chain connects TRBV7-2 to TRBJ2-7; D might be TRBD2 (7 bases). Germline V gives CDR1 SGHTA, CDR2 FQGNSA. V dropped 0 bases and J dropped 6 bases, with 12 bases sitting between them. This CDR3 has 14 residues. For the CDR3, the DNA is TGTGCCAGCAGCTTAGCAGGGGGGGAGCGCGAGCAGTACTTC. It yields the protein CASSLAGGEREQYF.

This chain uses TRBV27 with TRBJ2-1; D remains ambiguous. The CDR3 covers 13 residues. V dropped 2 bases and J dropped 5 bases, with 7 bases sitting between them. Germline values: CDR1 MNHEY, CDR2 SMNVEV (reference sequence). The chain's CDR3 is CASSLGPNNEQFF. CDR3 coding DNA: TGTGCCAGCAGTTTAGGGCCTAACAATGAGCAGTTCTTC.

This chain uses TRBV5-1 with TRBJ2-5; 7 bases map to TRBD1. The germline gives CDR1 SGHRS, CDR2 YFSETQ. The V gene end was trimmed by 2 bases and the J gene end by 6 bases; junction bases not matched to a gene: 7. CDR3 length equals 14 residues. CDR3: CASSFSTGSQTQYF. CDR3 coding DNA: TGCGCCAGCAGCTTTTCGACAGGGTCGCAGACCCAGTACTTC.

This chain uses TRBV10-3 with TRBJ2-7; TRBD1 matches 7 bases. The CDR3 is made up of 15 amino acids. V was clipped by 4 bases and J by 3 bases; unmatched bases: 9. Looked up from germline, CDR1 is ENHRY and CDR2 is SYGVKD. CDR3 nucleotide sequence: TGTGCCATCAGTGCTCAAGGGGGCGAAGTCTACGAGCAGTACTTC. Translation gives CAISAQGGEVYEQYF.

The gene calls are TRBV5-6 and TRBJ1-1; the D is unclear. This CDR3 has 13 amino acids. Germline V gene sequence: CDR1 SGHDT, CDR2 YYEEEE. The germline V and J ends were trimmed by 4 bases and 3 bases, with 10 bases remaining between them. The CDR3: CASSLVEHTEAFF. The CDR3 nucleotides are TGTGCCAGCAGCCTCGTCGAGCACACTGAAGCTTTCTTT.

The gene calls are TRBV7-8 and TRBJ1-2; D possibly corresponds to TRBD1 (6 bases). Trimming cost V 5 bases and J 8 bases, with 18 bases left between them. This CDR3 comprises 14 residues. Germline values: CDR1 SGHVS, CDR2 FQNEAQ. The CDR3 nucleotides are TGTGCCAGCAGCACACAGACAGGAGGAAGGGGCTACACCTTC. Its protein is CASSTQTGGRGYTF.

V is TRBV21-1 and J is TRBJ2-7; the table calls TRBD1, which could not be checked here. TRBV21-1 is a known pseudogene. CDR3 length: 17 residues. The chain's CDR3 is CASSKKHLHTPSYEQYV. For the CDR3, the DNA is TGTGCCAGCAGCAAGAAACACCTGCACACCCCCTCCTACGAGCAGTACGTC.

The V call is TRBV14, the J call TRBJ2-7, with D unclear. Trimming took off 1 base at V and 6 bases at J, with 10 bases between the two ends. CDR1 and CDR2 (germline): SGHDN, FVKESK. The CDR3 has 13 residues. The CDR3 sequence is CASSQVPGSEQYF. For the CDR3, the DNA is TGTGCCAGCAGCCAAGTTCCAGGCTCCGAGCAGTACTTC. The full variable domain, in which reference TRBV14 and TRBJ2-7 provide the parts outside the CDR3, is EAGVTQFPSHSVIEKGQTVTLRCDPISGHDNLYWYRRVMGKEIKFLLHFVKESKQDESGMPNNRFLAERTGGTYSTLKVQPAELEDSGVYFCASSQVPGSEQYFGPGTRLTVT.

This chain uses TRBV23-1 with TRBJ1-5; 11 nucleotides align to TRBD1. TRBV23-1 belongs to the ORF category, with a function that is uncertain. This CDR3 is built from 14 residues. Trimming took 7 bases from V and 5 from J; bases not matched to a gene: 4. CDR3 DNA: TGCGCCAGCACACCGGGACAGGGGGATCAGCCCCAGCATTTT. Its translation is CASTPGQGDQPQHF.

The chain employs TRBV28 and TRBJ1-1, with D possibly TRBD1 on 5 matching bases. The germline gives CDR1 MDHEN, CDR2 SYDVKM. Trimming left V 6 bases short and J 1 base short, with 12 bases between. The length of the CDR3 is 14 residues. CDR3 in amino acids: CASSPLRENTEAFF. Written as DNA, the CDR3 is TGTGCCAGCAGCCCTCTCAGGGAGAACACTGAAGCTTTCTTT.

This sequence joins TRBV30 and TRBJ1-1; D is uncertain. CDR3 length: 13 amino acids. Germline V gene sequence: CDR1 GTSNPN, CDR2 SVGIG (reference sequence). V shed 0 bases and J shed 3 bases, with 8 bases lying between them. The CDR3 nucleotides read TGTGCCTGGAGTGTACTGGAGGACACTGAAGCTTTCTTT. Translated: CAWSVLEDTEAFF.

The genes are TRBV5-4 and TRBJ1-3; D is perhaps TRBD1 (6 bases). Germline assignment: CDR1 SGHNT and CDR2 YYREEE (reference sequence). The length of the CDR3 is 15 residues. Trimming left V 4 bases short and J 4 bases short, with 15 bases between. CDR3 DNA sequence: TGTGCCAGCAGCCATACAGGGTCGGCGGGAAACACCATATATTTT. As protein: CASSHTGSAGNTIYF.

This clone was counted only a few times. The chain has TRBV12-3 or TRBV12-4 and TRBJ1-1; D is uncertain. Trimming left V 5 bases short and J 1 base short, with 8 bases between. The CDR3 length is 13 residues. CDR3 sequence reads: CASSRYPNTEAFF. CDR3 sequence (DNA): TGTGCCAGCAGTCGGTACCCGAACACTGAAGCTTTCTTT.

This chain links TRBV5-5 with TRBJ2-7; no clear D gene. Trimming removed 0 bases at V and 2 bases at J, with 6 bases between. Germline V gene sequence: CDR1 SGHKS, CDR2 YYEKEE (reference sequence). The CDR3 loop spans 13 amino acids. The CDR3 DNA follows: TGTGCCAGCAGCTTGGACAGAGCCTACGAGCAGTACTTC. It yields the protein CASSLDRAYEQYF. Based on the CDR3 plus reference TRBV5-5 and TRBJ2-7, the full variable domain is DAGVTQSPTHLIKTRGQQVTLRCSPISGHKSVSWYQQVLGQGPQFIFQYYEKEERGRGNFPDRFSARQFPNYSSELNVNALLLGDSALYLCASSLDRAYEQYFGPGTRLTVT.